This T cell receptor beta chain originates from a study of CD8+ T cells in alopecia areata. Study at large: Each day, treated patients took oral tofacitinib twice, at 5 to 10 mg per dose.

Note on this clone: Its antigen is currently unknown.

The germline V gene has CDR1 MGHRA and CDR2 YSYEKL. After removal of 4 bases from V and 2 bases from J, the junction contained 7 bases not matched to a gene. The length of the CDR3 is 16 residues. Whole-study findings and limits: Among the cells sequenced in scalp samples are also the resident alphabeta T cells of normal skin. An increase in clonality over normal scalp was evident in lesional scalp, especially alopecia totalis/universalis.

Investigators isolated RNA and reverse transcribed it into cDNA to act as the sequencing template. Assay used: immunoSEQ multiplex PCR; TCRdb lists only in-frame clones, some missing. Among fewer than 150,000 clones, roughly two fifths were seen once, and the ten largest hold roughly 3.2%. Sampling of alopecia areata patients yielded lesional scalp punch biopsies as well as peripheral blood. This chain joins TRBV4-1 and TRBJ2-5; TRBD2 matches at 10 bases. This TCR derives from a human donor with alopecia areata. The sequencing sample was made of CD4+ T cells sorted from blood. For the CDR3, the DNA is TGCGCCAGCAGCCTTTTCGGGACTAGCGTACAAGAGACCCAGTACTTC. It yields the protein CASSLFGTSVQETQYF.